Listed below are T cell receptor beta chains from one sample, sequenced in a study of T cell responses to AZD1222 COVID-19 vaccine. Measured with immunoSEQ multiplex PCR; TCRdb has only the in-frame clones, and not every one. The table includes around 25,000 clones, around 87% detected once. Sequencing was performed on peripheral blood, taken 28 days after the second AZD1222 dose. These receptors originate from an adult who received the AZD1222 COVID-19 vaccine. Each CDR3 is given with its conserved first and last residue. Each record gives: V gene, clone size, J gene, D gene, CDR3 protein, CDR3 DNA. The D gene is left open where the match is weak. The listing skips clone size in some rows; elsewhere it reads once, few, many or a size class.

TRBV27,-,TRBJ2-7,-,CASSRTAGPNYEQYF,TGTGCCAGCAGCCGAACCGCGGGACCAAACTACGAGCAGTACTTC
TRBV19,-,TRBJ2-1,TRBD2,CASSIVPGLAGGREQFF,TGTGCCAGTAGTATAGTCCCGGGACTAGCGGGAGGGCGTGAGCAGTTCTTC
TRBV11-3,-,TRBJ1-1,-,CASSSYGTEAFF,TGTGCCAGCAGCTCATACGGAACTGAAGCTTTCTTT
TRBV7-9,once,TRBJ2-3,-,CASRPGPRRADTQYF,TGTGCCAGCAGGCCTGGTCCCCGCAGGGCAGATACGCAGTATTTT
TRBV5-1,-,TRBJ1-2,-,CASSLASTLAAGGYTF,TGCGCCAGCAGCTTGGCCTCAACGCTCGCAGCTGGTGGCTACACCTTC
TRBV18,-,TRBJ2-2,-,CASSPNTGELFF,TGTGCCAGCTCACCTAACACCGGGGAGCTGTTTTTT
TRBV28,-,TRBJ2-1,-,CASSPVSGYNEQFF,TGTGCCAGCAGTCCCGTGTCAGGTTACAATGAGCAGTTCTTC
TRBV5-1,once,TRBJ1-2,TRBD1,CASSLTGEGNYGYTF,TGCGCCAGCAGCTTGACAGGGGAAGGGAACTATGGCTACACCTTC
TRBV12-3/TRBV12-4,-,TRBJ1-1,-,CASSQQVNTEAFF,TGTGCCAGCAGCCAACAGGTGAACACTGAAGCTTTCTTT
TRBV5-1,-,TRBJ2-1,TRBD2,CASSFGTSGLNEQFF,TGCGCCAGCAGCTTCGGGACTAGCGGACTGAATGAGCAGTTCTTC
TRBV28,-,TRBJ1-3,-,CASSLLLPQGGNTIYF,TGTGCCAGCAGTCTCCTCCTTCCCCAGGGGGGAAACACCATATATTTT
TRBV5-4,-,TRBJ2-5,-,CASSSFGTQYF,TGTGCCAGCAGCTCATTTGGGACCCAGTACTTC
TRBV11-3,-,TRBJ2-1,TRBD2,CASSFGTRLDEQFF,TGTGCCAGCAGCTTCGGGACTAGACTCGATGAGCAGTTCTTC
TRBV11-2,-,TRBJ2-1,TRBD2,CASSTGLAGDFNEQFF,TGTGCCAGCAGCACGGGACTAGCGGGTGATTTCAATGAGCAGTTCTTC
TRBV27,-,TRBJ2-2,TRBD2,CASSEPGLANGELFF,TGTGCCAGCAGTGAGCCGGGACTAGCGAACGGGGAGCTGTTTTTT
TRBV6-2/TRBV6-3,-,TRBJ2-5,-,CASSFFGQGGRETQYF,-
TRBV7-2,-,TRBJ2-1,TRBD2,CASSPSGRTYNEQFF,TGTGCCAGCAGCCCTAGCGGGAGGACCTACAATGAGCAGTTCTTC
TRBV3-1/TRBV3-2,-,TRBJ2-7,TRBD2,CASSQSGRFHEQYF,TGTGCCAGCAGCCAGAGCGGGAGGTTCCACGAGCAGTACTTC
TRBV7-9,-,TRBJ2-1,TRBD1,CANIEGQGAVNEQFF,TGTGCCAATATTGAGGGACAGGGGGCGGTCAATGAGCAGTTCTTC
TRBV3-1/TRBV3-2,-,TRBJ2-2,-,CASSQASWLSPHTGELFF,TGTGCCAGCAGCCAAGCTTCGTGGCTCTCCCCGCACACCGGGGAGCTGTTTTTT
TRBV7-2,-,TRBJ2-5,TRBD1,CASSPDRGLQGTQYF,TGTGCCAGCAGCCCGGACAGGGGGCTCCAGGGGACCCAGTACTTC
TRBV30,few,TRBJ2-3,-,CAWLSGGSDTQYF,TGTGCCTGGTTGTCAGGTGGATCAGATACGCAGTATTTT
TRBV5-6,-,TRBJ1-2,-,CASSFSGPNYGYTF,TGTGCCAGCAGCTTCTCAGGGCCTAACTATGGCTACACCTTC
TRBV19,-,TRBJ1-2,-,CASSPGTLANYGYTF,TGTGCCAGTAGTCCCGGGACACTCGCAAACTATGGCTACACCTTC
TRBV5-1,-,TRBJ2-2,TRBD2,CASSSSGTKAGELFF,TGCGCCAGCAGCTCGTCCGGGACTAAGGCCGGGGAGCTGTTTTTT
TRBV28,-,TRBJ1-2,-,CATAMGHYGYTF,TGTGCCACCGCTATGGGGCACTATGGCTACACCTTC
TRBV21-1,-,TRBJ2-4,-,CASSLQKALQAKNIQYF,TGTGCCAGCAGCCTTCAAAAGGCCTTACAAGCCAAAAACATTCAGTACTTC
TRBV6-5,-,TRBJ1-1,-,CASSRGEYTEAFF,TGTGCCAGCAGCCGGGGGGAATACACTGAAGCTTTCTTT
TRBV5-1,-,TRBJ1-4,-,CASSLARIGNEKLFF,TGCGCCAGCAGCTTGGCCCGGATTGGTAATGAAAAACTGTTTTTT
TRBV10-3,-,TRBJ1-2,-,CAISEGNNYGYTF,TGTGCCATCAGTGAAGGAAATAACTATGGCTACACCTTC
TRBV10-2,-,TRBJ1-2,-,CASSESTTVGYTF,TGCGCCAGCAGTGAGTCGACGACAGTCGGCTACACCTTC
TRBV19,-,TRBJ1-5,-,CASQDYSNQPQHF,TGTGCCAGCCAGGATTATAGCAATCAGCCCCAGCATTTT
TRBV9,-,TRBJ1-2,TRBD1,CASSPGQADGYTF,TGTGCCAGCAGCCCAGGACAGGCAGATGGCTACACCTTC
TRBV21-1,-,TRBJ2-2,-,CASSKLRGLTGELFF,TGTGCCAGCAGCAAACTGAGAGGGCTCACCGGGGAGCTGTTTTTT
TRBV19,-,TRBJ1-2,-,CASSAAAGIYGYTF,TGTGCCAGTAGTGCGGCGGCCGGGATCTATGGCTACACCTTC
TRBV4-1,-,TRBJ1-1,-,CASSNPGGSVGTEAFF,TGCGCCAGCAGCAATCCGGGGGGTTCTGTGGGCACTGAAGCTTTCTTT
TRBV3-1/TRBV3-2,-,TRBJ2-7,TRBD2,CASSPQLPGGEQYF,TGTGCCAGCAGCCCCCAGCTTCCGGGAGGCGAGCAGTACTTC
TRBV12-3/TRBV12-4,-,TRBJ2-5,-,CASRFPGETQYF,TGTGCCAGCAGGTTCCCGGGAGAGACCCAGTACTTC
TRBV7-9,-,TRBJ1-4,-,CASSPFGSATNEKLFF,TGTGCCAGCAGCCCGTTCGGTTCTGCAACTAATGAAAAACTGTTTTTT
TRBV5-1,-,TRBJ2-1,TRBD1,CASSLRSTGAYNEQFF,TGCGCCAGCAGCTTGCGTTCCACAGGGGCTTACAATGAGCAGTTCTTC
TRBV6-2/TRBV6-3,-,TRBJ2-2,-,CASSYSLAGSGELFF,TGTGCCAGCAGTTACTCTCTTGCGGGATCCGGGGAGCTGTTTTTT
TRBV27,-,TRBJ2-3,-,CASSYAAADTQYF,TGTGCCAGCAGTTATGCAGCAGCGGATACGCAGTATTTT
TRBV10-3,few,TRBJ2-1,TRBD2,CAISAGGSNEQFF,TGTGCCATCAGTGCGGGGGGGAGCAATGAGCAGTTCTTC
TRBV24-1,-,TRBJ2-1,-,CATGSGPYNEQFF,TGTGCCACCGGCTCAGGTCCTTACAATGAGCAGTTCTTC
TRBV27,-,TRBJ2-1,TRBD2,CASSSRLAATPYSYNEQFF,TGTGCCAGCAGTTCTAGACTAGCGGCTACTCCTTACTCCTACAATGAGCAGTTCTTC
TRBV30,-,TRBJ2-5,-,CAWCPDSYQETQYF,TGTGCCTGGTGCCCAGACTCGTACCAAGAGACCCAGTACTTC
TRBV1,-,TRBJ1-2,-,CTSSYRGLNYGYTF,TGCACCAGCAGCTACCGGGGCCTGAACTATGGCTACACCTTC
TRBV30,-,TRBJ1-4,-,CAWSVRFEKLFF,TGTGCCTGGAGTGTACGGTTTGAAAAACTGTTTTTT
TRBV2,-,TRBJ2-1,TRBD2,CASRDISVAGAGGNEQFF,TGTGCCAGCAGAGACATCTCGGTAGCGGGAGCGGGGGGCAATGAGCAGTTCTTC
TRBV7-2,-,TRBJ2-1,-,CASSTGLGGPVTEQFF,TGTGCCAGCAGTACGGGATTGGGAGGCCCAGTCACCGAGCAGTTCTTC
TRBV4-2,-,TRBJ2-1,-,CASSQVREQFF,TGTGCCAGCAGCCAAGTGAGGGAGCAGTTCTTC
TRBV7-2,once,TRBJ2-1,TRBD2,CASTFGLAGVGGQFF,TGTGCCAGCACTTTCGGACTAGCGGGAGTGGGGGGGCAGTTCTTC
TRBV6-4,-,TRBJ2-1,-,CASSDSSAREQFF,TGTGCCAGCAGTGACTCGTCTGCAAGGGAGCAGTTCTTC
TRBV6-5,-,TRBJ1-1,-,CASSITWENTEAFF,TGTGCCAGCAGTATCACTTGGGAGAACACTGAAGCTTTCTTT
TRBV4-1,-,TRBJ2-7,TRBD2,CASSQVRGLVKSYEQYF,TGCGCCAGCAGCCAAGTAAGGGGACTAGTCAAGTCCTACGAGCAGTACTTC
TRBV18,-,TRBJ2-7,-,CASSSKGGSGGNTYEQYF,TGTGCCAGCTCGTCAAAGGGGGGGTCCGGCGGGAATACCTACGAGCAGTACTTC
TRBV6-1,medium-sized,TRBJ1-2,-,CASSEEEGGGYGYTF,TGTGCCAGCAGTGAAGAGGAAGGGGGAGGCTATGGCTACACCTTC
TRBV6-5,-,TRBJ2-7,-,CASSYRGGSTYEQYF,TGTGCCAGCAGTTACAGAGGGGGTTCAACCTACGAGCAGTACTTC
TRBV18,once,TRBJ2-5,TRBD1,CASSPPDRVGETQYF,TGTGCCAGCTCACCTCCGGACAGGGTCGGAGAGACCCAGTACTTC